The rows below give T cell receptor beta chains drawn from one sample of a study of cytomegalovirus exposure and HLA in healthy donors. The table came from immunoSEQ multiplex PCR; TCRdb's copy has only in-frame clones and leaves some out. The sample lists approximately 220,000 clones, just over 75% occurring once. The sequencing sample was made of PBMCs. The receptors come from a man aged 18 to 30 in good health and CMV-seronegative. The CDR3 runs from the conserved cysteine through the conserved F or W. Each record gives: D gene, clone size, V gene, CDR3 length, J gene, CDR3 DNA, CDR3 protein. The D gene is left open where the match is weak. Clone size is stated in some rows and not others, as once, few, many or a class when expanded.

d_call: NA; clone_size: NA; v_call: TRBV7-8; cdr3_length: 16; j_call: TRBJ2-7; cdr3_nt: TGTGCCAGCAGCTTAGATGGCTCGACAACCTCCTACGAGCAGTACTTC; cdr3_aa: CASSLDGSTTSYEQYF
d_call: NA; clone_size: NA; v_call: TRBV6-6; cdr3_length: 15; j_call: TRBJ2-4; cdr3_nt: TGTGCCAGCACCGTACAGGGATTTGGCAAAAACATTCAGTACTTC; cdr3_aa: CASTVQGFGKNIQYF
d_call: TRBD1; clone_size: NA; v_call: TRBV2; cdr3_length: 15; j_call: TRBJ1-5; cdr3_nt: TGTGCCAGTATACGGGACAGACTTAGCAATCAGCCCCAGCATTTT; cdr3_aa: CASIRDRLSNQPQHF
d_call: NA; clone_size: NA; v_call: TRBV7-9; cdr3_length: 14; j_call: TRBJ2-5; cdr3_nt: TGTGCCAGCAGCTTAGAAGCAGCTTTAGCTACCCAGTACTTC; cdr3_aa: CASSLEAALATQYF
d_call: NA; clone_size: few; v_call: TRBV29-1; cdr3_length: 13; j_call: TRBJ2-1; cdr3_nt: TGCAGCGTTATCGAGCGGGCTGATAATGAGCAGTTCTTC; cdr3_aa: CSVIERADNEQFF
d_call: NA; clone_size: NA; v_call: TRBV5-1; cdr3_length: 14; j_call: TRBJ1-1; cdr3_nt: TGCGCCAGCAGCTTGGGAGTTTCCCCCACTGAAGCTTTCTTT; cdr3_aa: CASSLGVSPTEAFF
d_call: NA; clone_size: NA; v_call: TRBV27; cdr3_length: 15; j_call: TRBJ2-7; cdr3_nt: TGTGCCAGCAGTTTATCGGGGGGGGCCGGCTACGAGCAGTACTTC; cdr3_aa: CASSLSGGAGYEQYF
d_call: TRBD1; clone_size: NA; v_call: TRBV6-5; cdr3_length: 14; j_call: TRBJ1-1; cdr3_nt: TGTGCCAGCAGCCTTAGACAGGGTTTGTTTGAAGCTTTCTTT; cdr3_aa: CASSLRQGLFEAFF
d_call: NA; clone_size: NA; v_call: TRBV10-3; cdr3_length: 12; j_call: TRBJ2-7; cdr3_nt: TGTGCCATCAGTGGTTTTACCTACGAGCAGTACTTC; cdr3_aa: CAISGFTYEQYF
d_call: NA; clone_size: NA; v_call: TRBV9; cdr3_length: 14; j_call: TRBJ1-6; cdr3_nt: TGTGCCAGCTCCCAGGGGTCCTATAATTCACCCCTCCACTTT; cdr3_aa: CASSQGSYNSPLHF
d_call: TRBD1; clone_size: NA; v_call: TRBV27; cdr3_length: 14; j_call: TRBJ1-5; cdr3_nt: TGTGCCAGCAGTTTATCTCCAGGGGGACAGCCCCAGCATTTT; cdr3_aa: CASSLSPGGQPQHF
d_call: NA; clone_size: NA; v_call: TRBV14; cdr3_length: 15; j_call: TRBJ2-7; cdr3_nt: TGTGCCAGCAGCCATATGCGGGCCAGCAGCCACGAGCAGTACTTC; cdr3_aa: CASSHMRASSHEQYF
d_call: TRBD1; clone_size: NA; v_call: TRBV6-1; cdr3_length: 13; j_call: TRBJ2-7; cdr3_nt: TGTGCCAGCGGCCAGGGGGTCTCCTACGAGCAGTACTTC; cdr3_aa: CASGQGVSYEQYF
d_call: NA; clone_size: NA; v_call: TRBV7-2; cdr3_length: 17; j_call: TRBJ1-2; cdr3_nt: TGTGCCAGCAGCTTAGGCCCACTACAGGGAGCTAACTATGGCTACACCTTC; cdr3_aa: CASSLGPLQGANYGYTF
d_call: TRBD1; clone_size: NA; v_call: TRBV29-1; cdr3_length: 12; j_call: TRBJ1-2; cdr3_nt: TGCAGCGTTGAAAACAGGGGGAATGGCTACACCTTC; cdr3_aa: CSVENRGNGYTF
d_call: NA; clone_size: NA; v_call: TRBV30; cdr3_length: 14; j_call: TRBJ2-3; cdr3_nt: TGTGCCTGGAGTTCCCGGGGGTCTCGGGATACGCAGTATTTT; cdr3_aa: CAWSSRGSRDTQYF
d_call: TRBD1; clone_size: NA; v_call: TRBV5-4; cdr3_length: 16; j_call: TRBJ1-2; cdr3_nt: TGTGCCAGCAGCTTACCTAGGACAGGGTCGGATGGTGGCTACACCTTC; cdr3_aa: CASSLPRTGSDGGYTF
d_call: NA; clone_size: NA; v_call: TRBV2; cdr3_length: 15; j_call: TRBJ2-3; cdr3_nt: TGTGCCAGCAGTGAATCGCTAGCTCTGGGAGATACGCAGTATTTT; cdr3_aa: CASSESLALGDTQYF
d_call: NA; clone_size: NA; v_call: TRBV19; cdr3_length: 11; j_call: TRBJ2-1; cdr3_nt: TGTGCCAGTAGCCTTGGTAGTGAGCAGTTCTTC; cdr3_aa: CASSLGSEQFF
d_call: NA; clone_size: few; v_call: TRBV10-1; cdr3_length: 15; j_call: TRBJ1-3; cdr3_nt: TGCGCCAGCAGTGAGTCAGTCAGCTCTGGAAACACCATATATTTT; cdr3_aa: CASSESVSSGNTIYF
d_call: NA; clone_size: once; v_call: TRBV27; cdr3_length: 15; j_call: TRBJ2-1; cdr3_nt: TGTGCCAGCAGTTCCACTAGAGTCTCCTACAATGAGCAGTTCTTC; cdr3_aa: CASSSTRVSYNEQFF
d_call: TRBD1; clone_size: once; v_call: TRBV19; cdr3_length: 14; j_call: TRBJ1-5; cdr3_nt: TGTGCCAGTACACAGGGGGCGAGCAATCAGCCCCAGCATTTT; cdr3_aa: CASTQGASNQPQHF
d_call: NA; clone_size: NA; v_call: TRBV15; cdr3_length: 16; j_call: TRBJ2-2; cdr3_nt: TGTGCCACCAGCAGAGGCCGGGACAAAAACACCGGGGAGCTGTTTTTT; cdr3_aa: CATSRGRDKNTGELFF
d_call: NA; clone_size: NA; v_call: TRBV2; cdr3_length: 14; j_call: TRBJ2-2; cdr3_nt: TGTGCCAGCAGGCTACAGGGGAACACCGGGGAGCTGTTTTTT; cdr3_aa: CASRLQGNTGELFF
d_call: NA; clone_size: NA; v_call: TRBV6-1; cdr3_length: 15; j_call: TRBJ1-1; cdr3_nt: TGTGCCAGCAGCACATATCGGGGGGCCTTCACTGAAGCTTTCTTT; cdr3_aa: CASSTYRGAFTEAFF
d_call: NA; clone_size: NA; v_call: TRBV9; cdr3_length: 17; j_call: TRBJ2-7; cdr3_nt: TGTGCCAGCAGCGCCCACTCCCGAACTAGCTATTTCGACGAGCAGTACTTC; cdr3_aa: CASSAHSRTSYFDEQYF
d_call: NA; clone_size: NA; v_call: TRBV11-3; cdr3_length: 16; j_call: TRBJ2-2; cdr3_nt: TGTGCCAGCAGCTCCGCGTGGGCCGGGGGCACCGGGGAGCTGTTTTTT; cdr3_aa: CASSSAWAGGTGELFF
d_call: TRBD2; clone_size: NA; v_call: TRBV7-8; cdr3_length: 15; j_call: TRBJ2-5; cdr3_nt: TGTGCCAGCAGCCCTCGGGGACTAGCGGGAGAGACCCAGTACTTC; cdr3_aa: CASSPRGLAGETQYF
d_call: TRBD1; clone_size: few; v_call: TRBV10-3; cdr3_length: 14; j_call: TRBJ1-1; cdr3_nt: TGTGCCATCAGTCCGGACAGGGGAAGCACTGAAGCTTTCTTT; cdr3_aa: CAISPDRGSTEAFF
d_call: NA; clone_size: NA; v_call: TRBV6-6; cdr3_length: 13; j_call: TRBJ1-1; cdr3_nt: TGTGCCAGTCGAAGGGACATGAACACTGAAGCTTTCTTT; cdr3_aa: CASRRDMNTEAFF
d_call: TRBD1; clone_size: NA; v_call: TRBV10-2; cdr3_length: 14; j_call: TRBJ1-5; cdr3_nt: TGCGCCACAGGCGAACAGGGGGCGCGGCAGCCCCAGCATTTT; cdr3_aa: CATGEQGARQPQHF
d_call: NA; clone_size: NA; v_call: TRBV10-1; cdr3_length: 15; j_call: TRBJ2-3; cdr3_nt: TGCGCCAGCAGTGATCGGAGACCGCGCACAGATACGCAGTATTTT; cdr3_aa: CASSDRRPRTDTQYF
d_call: NA; clone_size: NA; v_call: TRBV6-1; cdr3_length: 13; j_call: TRBJ2-1; cdr3_nt: TGTGCCAGCAGTAGTAAACTGAACAATGAGCAGTTCTTC; cdr3_aa: CASSSKLNNEQFF
d_call: TRBD1; clone_size: NA; v_call: TRBV5-4; cdr3_length: 15; j_call: TRBJ1-2; cdr3_nt: TGTGCCAGCAGCCTTATCGCCGGGACAGCATATGGCTACACCTTC; cdr3_aa: CASSLIAGTAYGYTF
d_call: NA; clone_size: NA; v_call: TRBV2; cdr3_length: 12; j_call: TRBJ2-2; cdr3_nt: TGTGCCAGCGGGCAGAACACCGGGGAGCTGTTTTTT; cdr3_aa: CASGQNTGELFF
d_call: TRBD1; clone_size: NA; v_call: TRBV27; cdr3_length: 13; j_call: TRBJ1-1; cdr3_nt: TGTGCCAGCAGGAGCAGGGGGCACACTGAAGCTTTCTTT; cdr3_aa: CASRSRGHTEAFF
d_call: NA; clone_size: once; v_call: TRBV5-1; cdr3_length: 14; j_call: TRBJ1-1; cdr3_nt: TGCGCCAGCAGCCCCCTTGGGGGCAACACTGAAGCTTTCTTT; cdr3_aa: CASSPLGGNTEAFF
d_call: NA; clone_size: few; v_call: TRBV30; cdr3_length: 13; j_call: TRBJ1-2; cdr3_nt: TGTGCCTGGATTCGGACAGATAACTATGGCTACACCTTC; cdr3_aa: CAWIRTDNYGYTF
d_call: TRBD1; clone_size: NA; v_call: TRBV5-1; cdr3_length: 15; j_call: TRBJ2-1; cdr3_nt: TGCGCCAGCAGCCACGGGACAGGGTTCAGAGATGAGCAGTTCTTC; cdr3_aa: CASSHGTGFRDEQFF
d_call: NA; clone_size: NA; v_call: TRBV7-2; cdr3_length: 14; j_call: TRBJ1-5; cdr3_nt: TGTGCCAGCAGCGGAACAGGGAGCAATCAGCCCCAGCATTTT; cdr3_aa: CASSGTGSNQPQHF
d_call: NA; clone_size: few; v_call: TRBV6-1; cdr3_length: 14; j_call: TRBJ1-5; cdr3_nt: TGTGCCAGCAGAGGGGCGTTAGGCAATCAGCCCCAGCATTTT; cdr3_aa: CASRGALGNQPQHF
d_call: TRBD1; clone_size: NA; v_call: TRBV7-9; cdr3_length: 13; j_call: TRBJ1-1; cdr3_nt: TGTGCCAGCAGTTCCGACAGGGGGTCCGAAGCTTTCTTT; cdr3_aa: CASSSDRGSEAFF
d_call: TRBD2; clone_size: once; v_call: TRBV7-2; cdr3_length: 15; j_call: TRBJ2-2; cdr3_nt: TGTGCCAGCAGCGGCGGGGGGTCGAACACCGGGGAGCTGTTTTTT; cdr3_aa: CASSGGGSNTGELFF
d_call: TRBD2; clone_size: NA; v_call: TRBV5-1; cdr3_length: 13; j_call: TRBJ2-5; cdr3_nt: TGCGCCAGCAGACTTAGCGGGCAAGAGACCCAGTACTTC; cdr3_aa: CASRLSGQETQYF
d_call: TRBD1; clone_size: NA; v_call: TRBV6-5; cdr3_length: 15; j_call: TRBJ1-1; cdr3_nt: TGTGCCAGCAGTTACGGGGACAGGGTTTGGACTGAAGCTTTCTTT; cdr3_aa: CASSYGDRVWTEAFF
d_call: TRBD2; clone_size: NA; v_call: TRBV5-1; cdr3_length: 16; j_call: TRBJ2-5; cdr3_nt: TGCGCCAGCAGCTGGACGCCCGGGGGGGACCAAGAGACCCAGTACTTC; cdr3_aa: CASSWTPGGDQETQYF
d_call: NA; clone_size: NA; v_call: TRBV6-5; cdr3_length: 14; j_call: TRBJ2-5; cdr3_nt: TGTGCCAGCAGTTATGGGCCACTGCAAGAGACCCAGTACTTC; cdr3_aa: CASSYGPLQETQYF
d_call: TRBD2; clone_size: NA; v_call: TRBV10-2; cdr3_length: 13; j_call: TRBJ2-2; cdr3_nt: TGCGCCAGCAACCCGGGGGGGACCGGGGAGCTGTTTTTT; cdr3_aa: CASNPGGTGELFF
d_call: TRBD1; clone_size: NA; v_call: TRBV7-9; cdr3_length: 18; j_call: TRBJ1-1; cdr3_nt: TGTGCCAGCAGCTTAAGCGGATCCGGGACAGGATTGGTCACTGAAGCTTTCTTT; cdr3_aa: CASSLSGSGTGLVTEAFF
d_call: NA; clone_size: NA; v_call: TRBV5-4; cdr3_length: 16; j_call: TRBJ2-5; cdr3_nt: TGTGCCAGCAGCTTGGCCGGTGGAGGGGGGGGAGAGACCCAGTACTTC; cdr3_aa: CASSLAGGGGGETQYF
d_call: TRBD2; clone_size: NA; v_call: TRBV5-1; cdr3_length: 16; j_call: TRBJ2-2; cdr3_nt: TGCGCCAGCAGCTTGGGGGCTAGCGGGGCCACCGGGGAGCTGTTTTTT; cdr3_aa: CASSLGASGATGELFF
d_call: TRBD1; clone_size: NA; v_call: TRBV30; cdr3_length: 18; j_call: TRBJ2-6; cdr3_nt: TGTGCCTGGAGTAAGGCAGGACAGGGGGCCTCTGGGGCCAACGTCCTGACTTTC; cdr3_aa: CAWSKAGQGASGANVLTF
d_call: NA; clone_size: NA; v_call: TRBV9; cdr3_length: 14; j_call: TRBJ1-1; cdr3_nt: TGTGCCAGCAGCGTAGGGGGAGAAAACACTGAAGCTTTCTTT; cdr3_aa: CASSVGGENTEAFF
d_call: TRBD1; clone_size: NA; v_call: TRBV18; cdr3_length: 16; j_call: TRBJ1-1; cdr3_nt: TGTGCCAGCTCACCGGGACAGGGGGCCTTGAACACTGAAGCTTTCTTT; cdr3_aa: CASSPGQGALNTEAFF
d_call: NA; clone_size: NA; v_call: TRBV7-7; cdr3_length: 13; j_call: TRBJ1-1; cdr3_nt: TGTGCTAGCAGCTCTGGACAGAACACTGAAGCTTTCTTT; cdr3_aa: CASSSGQNTEAFF